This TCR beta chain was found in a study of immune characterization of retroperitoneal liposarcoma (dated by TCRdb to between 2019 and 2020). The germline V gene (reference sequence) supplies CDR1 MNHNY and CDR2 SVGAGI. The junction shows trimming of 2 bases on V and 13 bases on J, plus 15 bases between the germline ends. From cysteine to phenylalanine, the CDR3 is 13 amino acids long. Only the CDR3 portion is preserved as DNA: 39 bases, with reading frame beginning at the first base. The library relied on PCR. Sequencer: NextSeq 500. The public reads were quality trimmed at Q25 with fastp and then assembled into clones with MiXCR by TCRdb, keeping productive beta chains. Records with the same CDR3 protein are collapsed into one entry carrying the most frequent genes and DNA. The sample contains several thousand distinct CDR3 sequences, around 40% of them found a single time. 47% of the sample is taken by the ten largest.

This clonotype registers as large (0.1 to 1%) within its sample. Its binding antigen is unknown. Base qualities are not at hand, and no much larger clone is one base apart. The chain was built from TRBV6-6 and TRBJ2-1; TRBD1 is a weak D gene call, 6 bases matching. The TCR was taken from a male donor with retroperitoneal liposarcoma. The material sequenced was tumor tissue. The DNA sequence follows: TGTGCCAGCAGTTACGGGGGCTGGGAGACCCAGTTCTTC. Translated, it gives CASSYGGWETQFF.